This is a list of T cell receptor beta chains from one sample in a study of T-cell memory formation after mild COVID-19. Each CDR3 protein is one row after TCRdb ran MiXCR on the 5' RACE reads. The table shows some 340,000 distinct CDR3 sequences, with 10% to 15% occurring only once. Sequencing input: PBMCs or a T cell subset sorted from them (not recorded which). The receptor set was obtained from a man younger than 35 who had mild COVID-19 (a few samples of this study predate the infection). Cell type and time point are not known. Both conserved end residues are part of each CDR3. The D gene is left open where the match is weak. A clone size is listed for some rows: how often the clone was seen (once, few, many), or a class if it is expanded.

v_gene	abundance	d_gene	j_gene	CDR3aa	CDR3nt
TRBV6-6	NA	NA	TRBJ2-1	CASRTDEVYPYEQFF	TGTGCCAGCAGAACGGACGAGGTCTATCCCTATGAGCAGTTCTTC
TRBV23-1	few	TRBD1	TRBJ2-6	CASTRDRAVLGANVLTF	TGCGCCAGCACCCGGGACAGGGCCGTGTTGGGGGCCAACGTCCTGACTTTC
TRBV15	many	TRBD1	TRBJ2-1	CATSRVTGGVNEQFF	TGTGCCACCAGCAGAGTAACAGGGGGTGTCAATGAGCAGTTCTTC
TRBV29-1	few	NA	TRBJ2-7	CSVARNTYEQYF	TGCAGCGTTGCAAGGAATACCTACGAGCAGTACTTC
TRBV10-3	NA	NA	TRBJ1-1	CAISSGTLPTEAFF	TGTGCCATCAGTTCCGGGACCCTCCCCACTGAAGCTTTCTTT
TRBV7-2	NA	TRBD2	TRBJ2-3	CASSPSGGETDTQYF	TGTGCCAGCAGCCCGAGCGGGGGGGAGACAGATACGCAGTATTTT
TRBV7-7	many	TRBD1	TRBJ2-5	CASSLWTGGETQYF	TGTGCTAGCAGCTTGTGGACAGGGGGAGAGACCCAGTACTTC
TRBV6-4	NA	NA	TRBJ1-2	CASRPGHLPNYGYTF	TGTGCCAGCAGACCGGGACACCTCCCGAACTATGGCTACACCTTC
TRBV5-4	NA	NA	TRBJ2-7	CASSFPAAQGYEQYF	TGTGCCAGCAGCTTTCCGGCGGCCCAAGGCTACGAGCAGTACTTC
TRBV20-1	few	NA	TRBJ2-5	CSARAGNEETQYF	TGCAGTGCTAGAGCGGGGAACGAAGAGACCCAGTACTTC
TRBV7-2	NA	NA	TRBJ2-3	CASSSPGGIGDTQYF	TGTGCCAGCAGCTCTCCGGGGGGCATAGGAGATACGCAGTATTTT
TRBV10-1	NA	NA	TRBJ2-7	CASSALGSSYEQYF	TGCGCCAGCAGTGCGTTGGGGTCCTCCTACGAGCAGTACTTC
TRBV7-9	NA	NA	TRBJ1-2	CASSPRQASSDYGYTF	TGTGCCAGCAGCCCGAGGCAGGCCAGTTCGGACTATGGCTACACCTTC
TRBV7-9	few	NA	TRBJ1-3	CASSPGGWSGPSSGNTIYF	TGTGCCAGCAGCCCTGGGGGATGGTCAGGGCCCTCCTCTGGAAACACCATATATTTT
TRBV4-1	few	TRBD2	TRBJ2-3	CASSQITSGISTDTQYF	TGCGCCAGCAGCCAAATTACTAGCGGGATAAGCACAGATACGCAGTATTTT
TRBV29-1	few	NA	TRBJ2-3	CSALGFGDTQYF	TGCAGCGCCCTCGGATTCGGCGATACGCAGTATTTT
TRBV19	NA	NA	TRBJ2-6	CASSISTLAGANVLTF	TGTGCCAGTAGTATAAGTACCCTCGCTGGGGCCAACGTCCTGACTTTC
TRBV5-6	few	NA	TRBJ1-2	CASRYGRDGYTF	TGTGCCAGCAGGTACGGCCGGGATGGCTACACCTTC
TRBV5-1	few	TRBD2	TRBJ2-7	CASSLAASGGPSYEQYF	TGCGCCAGCAGCTTAGCCGCAAGCGGGGGGCCATCCTACGAGCAGTACTTC
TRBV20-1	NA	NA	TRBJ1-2	CSARGEVYGYTF	TGCAGTGCCCGAGGGGAGGTCTATGGCTACACCTTC
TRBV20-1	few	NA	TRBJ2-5	CSAIVGHQETQYF	TGCAGTGCTATAGTGGGGCACCAAGAGACCCAGTACTTC
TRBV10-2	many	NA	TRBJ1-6	CASSDTGTPLLLSSYNSPLHF	TGCGCCAGCAGTGATACCGGGACTCCACTCCTTCTGAGCTCCTATAATTCACCCCTCCACTTT
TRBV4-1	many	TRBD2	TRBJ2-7	CASSQDTGTSLDEQYF	TGCGCCAGCAGCCAGGATACCGGGACTAGCCTGGACGAGCAGTACTTC
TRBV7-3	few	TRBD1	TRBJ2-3	CASSQTGATDTQYF	TGTGCCAGCAGTCAAACAGGGGCGACAGATACGCAGTATTTT
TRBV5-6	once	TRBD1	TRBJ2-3	CASSSPGQGPDTQYF	TGTGCCAGCAGCTCACCGGGACAGGGGCCAGATACGCAGTATTTT
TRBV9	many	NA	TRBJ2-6	CASSRGGHRANVLTF	TGTGCCAGCAGCCGTGGGGGACATAGGGCCAACGTCCTGACTTTC
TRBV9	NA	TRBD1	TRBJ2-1	CASSPPQGVHNEQFF	TGTGCCAGCAGCCCGCCACAGGGGGTACACAATGAGCAGTTCTTC
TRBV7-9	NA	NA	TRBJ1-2	CASSLGPRITFYGYTF	TGTGCCAGCAGCTTGGGACCGAGAATCACTTTCTATGGCTACACCTTC
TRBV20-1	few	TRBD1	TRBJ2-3	CSARGARGGQDTQYF	TGCAGTGCTAGAGGGGCTAGAGGGGGCCAAGATACGCAGTATTTT
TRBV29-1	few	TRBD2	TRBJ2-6	CSVARGSSGANVLTF	TGCAGCGTTGCGCGGGGGAGCTCTGGGGCCAACGTCCTGACTTTC
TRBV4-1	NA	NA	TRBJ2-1	CASSPDPGRYNEQFF	TGCGCCAGCAGCCCCGACCCCGGACGGTACAATGAGCAGTTCTTC
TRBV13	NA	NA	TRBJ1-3	CASGRDDLGNTIYF	TGTGCCAGCGGCAGGGACGACCTGGGAAACACCATATATTTT
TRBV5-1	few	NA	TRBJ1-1	CASSSGTPEAFF	TGCGCCAGCAGCTCCGGGACGCCGGAAGCTTTCTTT
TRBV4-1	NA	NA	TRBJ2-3	CASSQGGWPRDPDTQYF	TGCGCCAGCAGCCAGGGGGGATGGCCAAGGGACCCAGATACGCAGTATTTT
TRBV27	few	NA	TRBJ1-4	CASRSGEENALFF	TGTGCCAGCAGGTCAGGCGAAGAGAACGCACTGTTTTTT
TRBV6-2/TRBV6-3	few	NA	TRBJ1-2	CASSYSKGGGYTF	TGTGCCAGCAGTTACTCGAAGGGAGGAGGCTACACCTTC
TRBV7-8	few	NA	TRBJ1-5	CASSLGQEATQHF	TGTGCCAGCAGCTTAGGTCAGGAGGCTACCCAGCATTTT
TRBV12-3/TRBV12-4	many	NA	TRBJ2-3	CASSQPGGFTDTQYF	TGTGCCAGCAGTCAACCAGGGGGGTTCACAGATACGCAGTATTTT
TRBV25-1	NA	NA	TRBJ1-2	CASSEYVVDGYTF	TGTGCCAGCAGTGAGTACGTCGTTGATGGCTACACCTTC
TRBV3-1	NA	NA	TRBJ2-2	CASSQGWGTGTGELFF	TGTGCCAGCAGCCAAGGCTGGGGGACGGGCACCGGGGAGCTGTTTTTT
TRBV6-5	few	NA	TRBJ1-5	CASSPEQGWQPQHF	TGTGCCAGCAGCCCGGAGCAGGGGTGGCAGCCCCAGCATTTT
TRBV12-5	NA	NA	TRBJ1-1	CASGLRGSEAFF	TGTGCTAGTGGCCTCAGGGGCTCTGAAGCTTTCTTT
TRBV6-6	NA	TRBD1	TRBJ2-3	CASRIGTASTDTQYF	TGTGCCAGCCGAATCGGGACAGCTAGCACAGATACGCAGTATTTT
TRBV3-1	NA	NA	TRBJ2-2	CASSQPRPPTGELYF	TGTGCCAGCAGCCAACCCCGTCCCCCCACCGGGGAGCTGTATTTT
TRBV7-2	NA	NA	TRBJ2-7	CASSPARAYEQYF	TGTGCCAGCAGCCCGGCGAGGGCGTACGAGCAGTACTTC